This T cell receptor beta chain was sequenced during a study of monozygotic twins with inflammatory bowel disease. Notes on this clonotype: Its antigen is still unknown.

Study-level points and caveats: Twin pairs that were concordant did not differ from discordant pairs in repertoire similarity, possibly from limited power.

TCRdb reprocessed the 5' RACE reads, with one entry per CDR3 protein and no DNA. This sample contains more than 300,000 distinct CDR3 sequences. Investigators extracted total RNA from whole blood and did not sort T cells. The CDR3 runs to 16 residues. Germline V gene data show CDR1 as SGHRS and CDR2 as YFSETQ. This TCR was sampled from a human donor with ulcerative colitis or Crohn's disease, or a healthy co-twin of an affected twin (not recorded which). The chain recombines TRBV5-1 with TRBJ2-3; the D call from TCRdb, TRBD2, cannot be confirmed without DNA. The sequencing input was blood. CDR3 in amino acids: CASSTFSGGLTDTQYF.